The clone carrying this TCR beta chain appeared many times. This specimen includes other DNA sequences encoding the same CDR3. These data are taken from a study of metastatic and nonmetastatic thyroid tumors. TCRdb re-called the PCR reads via MiXCR. The sample records 35,000 to 50,000 clones, approximately 16% being singletons. Treatment of any kind had been given to no patient before thyroid surgery. Germline V CDR1 and CDR2: SEHNR, FQNEAQ (reference sequence). The CDR3 loop spans 14 amino acids. With 5 bases removed from V and 2 bases from J, the gap between germline ends came to 13 bases. The clonotype was recovered from a female donor with papillary thyroid cancer or a benign thyroid nodule (not recorded which). Some clones in this sample may be carry-over from other donors' samples. The sequenced material came from tumor tissue. The chain uses TRBV7-9 and TRBJ2-7; D remains ambiguous. The CDR3: CASSPDGPAYEQYF. DNA of the CDR3: TGTGCCAGCAGCCCTGACGGGCCTGCCTACGAGCAGTACTTC.